This TCR beta chain was obtained from a study of T cell changes during pregnancy in multiple sclerosis. The V gene's germline CDR1 is SQVTM and CDR2 ANQGSEA. J was trimmed by 4 bases and V by 7 bases; bases with no gene match: 4. CDR3 length equals 11 residues. Generated by immunoSEQ multiplex PCR, the TCRdb table keeps only in-frame clones and is missing some. Of several thousand clones detected, 87% appear once; the ten largest clones hold around 9.6%. The chain carries TRBV29-1 and TRBJ2-7, with TRBD1 identical over 7 bases. The TCR comes from a female donor in good health, enrolled as a control in a pregnancy study. This specimen consisted of CD8+ T cells from peripheral blood mononuclear cells, obtained in the first trimester of pregnancy. The CDR3 bases are TGCAGCGGGGCGACAGGGTACGAGCAGTACTTC. Amino acids: CSGATGYEQYF.